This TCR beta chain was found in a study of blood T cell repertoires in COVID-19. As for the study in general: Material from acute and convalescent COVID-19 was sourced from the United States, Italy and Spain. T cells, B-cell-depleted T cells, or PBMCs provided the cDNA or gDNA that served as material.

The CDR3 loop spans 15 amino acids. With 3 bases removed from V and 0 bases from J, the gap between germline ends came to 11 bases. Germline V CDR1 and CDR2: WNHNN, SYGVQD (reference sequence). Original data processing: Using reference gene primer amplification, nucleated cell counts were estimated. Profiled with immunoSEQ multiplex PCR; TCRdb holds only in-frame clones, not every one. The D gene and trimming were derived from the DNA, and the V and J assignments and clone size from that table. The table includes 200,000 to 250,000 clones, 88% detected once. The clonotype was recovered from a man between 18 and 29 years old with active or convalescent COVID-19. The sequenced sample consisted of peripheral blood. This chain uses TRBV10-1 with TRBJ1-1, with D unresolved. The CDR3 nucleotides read TGCGCCAGCAGTGAATCAGGCAGGCTGAACACTGAAGCTTTCTTT. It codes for CASSESGRLNTEAFF.